This T cell receptor beta chain was identified in a study of spatial heterogeneity in lung cancer (dated by TCRdb to the late 2010s). Regarding the complete study: Samples were obtained from 72 patients with early-stage, untreated non-small cell lung cancer from the lung TRACERx cohort. Follow-up PBMC samples were sequenced whenever available, with a median time to follow-up of 2 to 3 years after resection. Beta-chain transcripts were consistently detected in greater numbers than alpha-chain transcripts, which likely reflected higher beta-chain transcript abundance. In the raw uncorrected reads, each unique combination of TCR and UMI appeared more than ten times on average. The study quantitatively compared TCR alpha and beta repertoires across multiple tumor regions, matched nontumor lung and blood in non-small cell lung cancer. TCR repertoire features were related to nonsynonymous mutation counts determined by whole-exome sequencing of tumor tissue. At surgery, over 200 tumor regions, approximately 64 matched nontumor lung samples and 56 PBMC samples were TCR-sequenced for both alpha and beta chains.

Library preparation used 5' RACE. Sequencing was carried out with a NextSeq 500. In the TCR library protocol, a unique molecular identifier was attached to each TCR cDNA molecule so that PCR and sequencing errors could be corrected. The authors processed their data as follows. TCR identification, UMI-based error correction and CDR3 extraction were all carried out with Decombinator tools. TCRs above a frequency of 2 per 1,000, corresponding to the top 1% of the tumor frequency distribution, were defined as expanded. Rényi diversity was computed with the R vegan package after subsampling each repertoire 100 times to 5,000 TCRs. CDR3 similarity networks were built from amino acid triplet string-kernel similarity, with CDR3s being connected when pairwise similarity was above 0.82. The public reads were reanalyzed by TCRdb: fastp trimming at Q25, MiXCR alignment, in-frame beta chains only. Every CDR3 protein is listed once, alongside the most common genes and DNA of its rows. What appears here as the V and J calls and clone size reflects TCRdb's work, not the paper's. The sample yields roughly 120,000 distinct CDR3 sequences; 12% were counted once. The ten largest clones capture 16% of the sample.

The time point tag for this specimen amounts to: blood at routine non-recurrence follow-up after resection. Whole RNA extracted from tumor and nontumor lung tissue, or from cryopreserved PBMC samples, was used for TCR sequencing without cell sorting. Patients were selected for TCR sequencing only if sufficient RNA was available from at least two tumor regions. In this sample, this clonotype turned up a few times. Its antigen is not yet known. Base qualities are not recorded, but no much larger clone differs from it by a single base. Looking up the germline V gene yields CDR1 LGHNT and CDR2 FRNRAP. The CDR3 sequence holds 11 residues, the cysteine and phenylalanine included. Of all the DNA, just the CDR3 is kept, 33 bases in frame from base 1. The junction carries 8 bases between V and J, which are trimmed by 7 bases and 6 bases respectively. The research as a whole found: Only roughly 15 patients were included in comparisons of baseline and follow-up blood repertoires. Confirming at a functional level the hypothesis that regional TCRs recognize regional mutations was considered to require additional single-cell paired TCR alpha and beta sequencing. Ubiquitous expanded tumor TCRs were detected in blood more often at tumor resection than at routine follow-up.

The V gene is TRBV12-5 and the J gene is TRBJ2-3; no D gene can be assigned with confidence. This specimen consisted of PBMCs, obtained at follow-up. This receptor was taken from a male donor with early-stage non-small cell lung cancer. The CDR3 reads CASALGDTQYF. The DNA sequence is TGTGCTAGTGCCCTGGGGGATACGCAGTATTTT.